Below are 21 T cell receptor beta chains sequenced from a single sample in a study of PD-1 blockade in classical Hodgkin lymphoma. This sample's time point: cycle 4 day 1 (C4D1), after 6 weeks of nivolumab. The patients all showed relapse after autologous stem cell transplantation, while their brentuximab vedotin exposure varied. Magnetic negative selection, applied to thawed PBMCs, was used to isolate the CD8+ T cells. Generated by immunoSEQ multiplex PCR, the TCRdb table keeps only in-frame clones and is missing some. In the table there are around 8,400 clones, roughly 80% of which are singletons. The specimen comprised CD8+ T cells from blood, sampled before the fourth cycle of nivolumab. Receptors were obtained from a human donor with classical Hodgkin lymphoma.

The V gene is TRBV6-5, the J gene TRBJ1-4; D not resolved. This CDR3 is 13 amino acids long. The V gene lost 1 base and the J gene lost 4 bases, with 4 bases spanning the gap. Germline values: CDR1 MNHEY, CDR2 SVGAGI. The CDR3 DNA is TGTGCCAGCAGTTACTACGGTAATGAAAAACTGTTTTTT. This encodes CASSYYGNEKLFF.

The V gene is TRBV29-1, the J gene TRBJ1-2, with a tentative D call TRBD1 (6 bases). Per the germline V gene, CDR1 is SQVTM and CDR2 is ANQGSEA. Trimming took off 5 bases at V and 4 bases at J, with 8 bases between the two ends. This CDR3 has 11 amino acids. For the CDR3, the DNA is TGCAGCGTTCAGGACAGCTATGGCTACACCTTC. Its translation: CSVQDSYGYTF.

This chain links TRBV7-6 with TRBJ2-3, with 8 bases matching TRBD2. The trim removed 5 bases at V and 2 bases at J, leaving 12 bases unmatched. Germline assignment: CDR1 SGHVS and CDR2 FNYEAQ. CDR3 size: 17 residues. Written as DNA, the CDR3 is TGTGCCAGCAGCACGTCCCGTGACGGGGGGGCCACAGATACGCAGTATTTT. Protein: CASSTSRDGGATDTQYF.

V gene TRBV5-1 combines with J gene TRBJ2-2; a weak D match, TRBD2 (5 bases). V was shortened by 0 bases and J by 7 bases, with 22 bases between the two germline ends. Germline CDR1 SGHRS, CDR2 YFSETQ. The CDR3 runs 18 residues. CDR3 in DNA: TGCGCCAGCAGCTTGGAGGGAGAGTGGTCGTTACAGTACGGGGAGCTGTTTTTT. Protein sequence: CASSLEGEWSLQYGELFF.

The J gene is TRBJ2-5, the V gene TRBV4-1, with D hard to call. The CDR3 contains 14 residues. Trimming removed 5 bases from V and 3 bases from J, with 13 bases in between. Germline V gives CDR1 MGHRA, CDR2 YSYEKL. CDR3: CASSYRVGKETQYF. In DNA form, the CDR3 reads TGCGCCAGCAGCTATCGGGTCGGCAAAGAGACCCAGTACTTC.

V is TRBV5-6 and J is TRBJ1-6; D might be TRBD1 (5 bases). The CDR3 contains 17 residues. The germline gives CDR1 SGHDT, CDR2 YYEEEE. With 3 bases removed from V and 0 bases from J, the gap between germline ends came to 13 bases. The CDR3 DNA is TGTGCCAGCAGCTCCCCCGGACACCGCTCCTATAATTCACCCCTCCACTTT. Translated: CASSSPGHRSYNSPLHF. Combining the CDR3 with reference TRBV5-6 and TRBJ1-6 gives the whole variable domain DAGVTQSPTHLIKTRGQQVTLRCSPKSGHDTVSWYQQALGQGPQFIFQYYEEEERQRGNFPDRFSGHQFPNYSSELNVNALLLGDSALYLCASSSPGHRSYNSPLHFGNGTRLTVT.

This clone was detected only once. The chain is built from TRBV2 and TRBJ2-5; D gene unclear. Germline CDR1 and CDR2: SNHLY and FYNNEI. The CDR3 has 13 residues. The V and J ends lost 3 bases and 0 bases respectively, with 5 bases between them. Written as DNA, the CDR3 is TGTGCCAGCAGTGACCCCCACCAAGAGACCCAGTACTTC. It codes for CASSDPHQETQYF.

This chain connects TRBV28 to TRBJ2-7; D is ambiguous. The CDR3 runs 16 residues. Trimming shortened V by 5 bases and J by 3 bases, and 20 bases separated the two germline ends. The V gene's germline CDR1 is MDHEN and CDR2 SYDVKM. In nucleotides, the CDR3 is TGTGCCAGCAGTATACCGGGCCCTGACTTCCTCTACGAGCAGTACTTC. Protein: CASSIPGPDFLYEQYF.

The chain carries TRBV27 and TRBJ2-7; 14 nucleotides line up with TRBD2. Germline V gene lookup returns CDR1 MNHEY and CDR2 SMNVEV (reference sequence). V was pared by 5 bases and J by 6 bases, with 15 bases of the junction left unmatched. This CDR3 region has 18 residues. The CDR3 sequence: CASSLGAEQGLAGAEQYF. The DNA for the CDR3 is TGTGCCAGCAGTCTCGGGGCGGAACAGGGACTAGCGGGGGCCGAGCAGTACTTC.

This clone was picked up a small number of times. The junction departs from the called germline gene at one end, perhaps through a read error. This chain uses TRBV5-4 with TRBJ2-3; D is possibly TRBD2 (6 bases). The V gene's germline CDR1 is SGHNT and CDR2 YYREEE (reference sequence). CDR3 length equals 16 residues. CDR3 residues: CASSQDGGYSTDTQYF. CDR3 nucleotide sequence: TGCGCCAGCAGCCAAGATGGGGGGTATAGCACAGATACGCAGTATTTT.

This sequence joins TRBV5-6 and TRBJ1-1, with TRBD1 matching over 10 bases. Germline-derived CDR1 and CDR2 are SGHDT and YYEEEE. There are 15 residues in the CDR3. J lost 3 bases, V lost 2 bases, and 4 bases had no gene match. The CDR3 nucleotides are TGTGCCAGCAGCTTTCCGGGGACAGGGGACACTGAAGCTTTCTTT. It yields the protein CASSFPGTGDTEAFF.

This chain joins TRBV7-6 and TRBJ2-3; 10 bases match TRBD2. V lost 3 bases, J lost 2 bases, and 5 bases stayed unmatched. The germline CDR1 and CDR2 sequences are SGHVS and FNYEAQ. CDR3 size: 16 residues. The CDR3 coding sequence is TGTGCCAGCAGCTTGCCACTAGCGGGATCCACAGATACGCAGTATTTT. As protein: CASSLPLAGSTDTQYF.

This clone was seen a single time. The chain links TRBV29-1 to TRBJ1-1; D not certain. V lost 5 bases and J 4 bases, leaving 14 bases between the germline ends. Germline V gene sequence: CDR1 SQVTM, CDR2 ANQGSEA. The CDR3 totals 13 residues. The CDR3 is CSVSGRPTTEAFF. The DNA for the CDR3 is TGCAGCGTTTCGGGGAGACCCACCACTGAAGCTTTCTTT.

This clone has just one count. The chain carries TRBV14 and TRBJ2-3; D remains unclear. The CDR3 contains 12 residues. Germline CDR1 and CDR2: SGHDN and FVKESK. The V and J ends lost 4 bases and 10 bases respectively, with 12 bases between them. In nucleotides, the CDR3 is TGTGCCAGCAGCCTTGGGTACGAGGCGCAGTATTTT. Amino acid sequence: CASSLGYEAQYF.

The chain couples TRBV4-1 to TRBJ2-7; maybe TRBD2 (5 bases). Germline CDR1 is MGHRA and CDR2 is YSYEKL. The CDR3 consists of 14 residues. The V and J ends lost 5 bases and 2 bases respectively, with 13 bases between them. CDR3 sequence reads: CASSTSGSTYEQYF. The CDR3 DNA reads TGCGCCAGCAGCACCTCGGGGTCGACCTACGAGCAGTACTTC.

CDR3 bases: TGTGCCAGCAGCAGGGGGCTCGAGCAGTACTTC. It yields the protein CASSRGLEQYF. V is TRBV27 and J is TRBJ2-7; 8 nucleotides match TRBD1. This CDR3 has 11 residues. Trimming at V came to 6 bases and at J to 6 bases, leaving 1 base not matched to a gene. Germline V gene data show CDR1 as MNHEY and CDR2 as SMNVEV (reference sequence).

The chain carries TRBV4-2 and TRBJ2-3; D not resolved. The CDR3 extends over 14 amino acids. Germline V gene sequence: CDR1 LGHNA, CDR2 YNFKEQ. V was clipped by 0 bases and J by 2 bases, with 6 bases between them. CDR3 DNA: TGTGCCAGCAGCCAAGATTCATACACAGATACGCAGTATTTT. This encodes CASSQDSYTDTQYF.

V usage is TRBV30 and J usage is TRBJ2-1, with TRBD2 identical over 8 bases. Germline V gene data show CDR1 as GTSNPN and CDR2 as SVGIG (reference sequence). CDR3 length equals 15 residues. With V trimmed by 4 bases and J by 7 bases, 12 bases remained unmatched. The CDR3 DNA sequence: TGTGCCTGGATCAACGGGGGGGGCCGATTAAATGAGCAGTTCTTC. The encoded protein is CAWINGGGRLNEQFF.

The chain employs TRBV9 and TRBJ1-1, with D unresolved. The CDR3 runs 13 residues. V was pared by 4 bases and J by 3 bases, with 10 bases between. Germline V CDR1 and CDR2: SGDLS, YYNGEE. The CDR3 is CASSPHQYTEAFF. CDR3 DNA: TGTGCCAGCAGCCCCCATCAGTACACTGAAGCTTTCTTT.

The chain couples TRBV15 to TRBJ2-5; D uncertain. This CDR3 contains 14 residues. Between the trimmed V and J ends, which lost 1 base and 3 bases, there was a span of 9 bases. Germline CDR1 and CDR2: LNHNV and YYDKDF (reference sequence). DNA of the CDR3: TGTGCCACCAGCAGAGTGATAGATAAAGAGACCCAGTACTTC. Protein product: CATSRVIDKETQYF.

The chain couples TRBV2 to TRBJ2-1; D is unresolved. Germline lookup yields CDR1 SNHLY and CDR2 FYNNEI. Trimming stripped 0 bases from V and 6 bases from J, with 12 bases between. The CDR3 loop spans 15 amino acids. DNA for the CDR3: TGTGCCAGCAGTGAAGCGCTAGGAACACGCAATGAGCAGTTCTTC. Encoded protein: CASSEALGTRNEQFF.